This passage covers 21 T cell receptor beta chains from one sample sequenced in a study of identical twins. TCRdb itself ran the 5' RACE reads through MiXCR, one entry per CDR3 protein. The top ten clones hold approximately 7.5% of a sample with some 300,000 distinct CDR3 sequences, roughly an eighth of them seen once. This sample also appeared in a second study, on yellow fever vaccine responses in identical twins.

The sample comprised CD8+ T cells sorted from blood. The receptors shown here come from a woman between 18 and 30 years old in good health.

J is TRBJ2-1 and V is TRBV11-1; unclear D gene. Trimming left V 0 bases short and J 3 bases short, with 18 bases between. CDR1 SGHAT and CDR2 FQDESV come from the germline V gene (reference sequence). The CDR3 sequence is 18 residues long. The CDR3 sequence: CASSLAPEVWRLYNEQFF. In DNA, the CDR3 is TGTGCCAGCAGCTTAGCTCCAGAGGTGTGGCGCCTCTACAATGAGCAGTTCTTC.

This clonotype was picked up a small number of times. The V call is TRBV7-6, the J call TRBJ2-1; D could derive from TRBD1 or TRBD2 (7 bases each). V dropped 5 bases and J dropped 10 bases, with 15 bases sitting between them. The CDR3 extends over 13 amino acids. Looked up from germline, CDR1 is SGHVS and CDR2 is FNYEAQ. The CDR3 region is CASSLSQGGEQFF. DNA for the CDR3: TGTGCCAGCAGCCTAAGTCAGGGGGGGGAGCAGTTCTTC.

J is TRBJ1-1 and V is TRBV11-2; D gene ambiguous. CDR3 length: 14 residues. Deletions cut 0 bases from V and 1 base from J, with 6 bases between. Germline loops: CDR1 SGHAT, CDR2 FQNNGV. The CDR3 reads CASSLDQPNTEAFF. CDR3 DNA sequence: TGTGCCAGCAGCTTAGATCAACCGAACACTGAAGCTTTCTTT.

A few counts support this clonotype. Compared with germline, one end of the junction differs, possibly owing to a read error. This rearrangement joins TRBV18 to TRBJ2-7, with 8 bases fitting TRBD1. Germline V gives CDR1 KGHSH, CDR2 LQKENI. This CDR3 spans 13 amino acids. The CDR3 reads CASSPQGDHEQYF. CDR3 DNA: TGTGCCAGCTCCCCACAGGGGGACCACGAGCAGTACTTC.

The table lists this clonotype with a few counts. CDR3 protein: CASSAAGRGPTEQYF. In DNA, the CDR3 is TGTGCCAGCAGCGCCGCCGGACGTGGGCCAACCGAGCAGTACTTC. The V call is TRBV9, the J call TRBJ2-7; D unclear. Germline V gene sequence: CDR1 SGDLS, CDR2 YYNGEE. V was cut by 3 bases and J by 6 bases, with 19 bases left in between. The CDR3 runs to 15 residues.

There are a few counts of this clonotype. CDR3 protein: CASSPYEREATGELFF. In DNA, the CDR3 is TGTGCCAGCAGCCCCTATGAGCGGGAGGCTACCGGGGAGCTGTTTTTT. The rearrangement uses TRBV7-9 and TRBJ2-2; 9 bases fit TRBD2. Per the germline V gene, CDR1 is SEHNR and CDR2 is FQNEAQ (reference sequence). This CDR3 comprises 16 residues. The V segment lost 5 bases and the J segment 5 bases; nucleotides outside the gene matches: 9.

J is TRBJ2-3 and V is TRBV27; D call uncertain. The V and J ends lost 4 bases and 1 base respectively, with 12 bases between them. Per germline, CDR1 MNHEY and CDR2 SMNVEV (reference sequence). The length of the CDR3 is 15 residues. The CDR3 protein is CASSSPAMGTDTQYF. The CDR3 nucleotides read TGTGCCAGCAGTTCCCCGGCTATGGGCACAGATACGCAGTATTTT.

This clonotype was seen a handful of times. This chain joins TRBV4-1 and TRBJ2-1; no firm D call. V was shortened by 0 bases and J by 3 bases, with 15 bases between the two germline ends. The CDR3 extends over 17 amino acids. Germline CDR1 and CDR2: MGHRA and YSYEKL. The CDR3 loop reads CASSQEGRLPYYNEQFF. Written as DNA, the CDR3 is TGCGCCAGCAGCCAAGAAGGCCGCCTCCCCTACTACAATGAGCAGTTCTTC.

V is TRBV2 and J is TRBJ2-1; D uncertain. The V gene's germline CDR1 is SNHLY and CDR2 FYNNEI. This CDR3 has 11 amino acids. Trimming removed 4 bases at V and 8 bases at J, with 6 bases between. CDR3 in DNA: TGTGCCAGCAGTGGGCCGGATGAGCAGTTCTTC. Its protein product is CASSGPDEQFF.

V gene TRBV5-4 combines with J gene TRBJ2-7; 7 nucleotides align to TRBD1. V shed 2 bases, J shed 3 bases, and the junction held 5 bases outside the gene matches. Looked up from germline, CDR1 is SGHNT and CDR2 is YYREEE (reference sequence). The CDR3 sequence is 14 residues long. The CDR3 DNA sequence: TGTGCCAGCAGCTTCGGCAGGGGGAGCTACGAGCAGTACTTC. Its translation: CASSFGRGSYEQYF. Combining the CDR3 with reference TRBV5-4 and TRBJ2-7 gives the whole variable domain ETGVTQSPTHLIKTRGQQVTLRCSSQSGHNTVSWYQQALGQGPQFIFQYYREEENGRGNFPPRFSGLQFPNYSSELNVNALELDDSALYLCASSFGRGSYEQYFGPGTRLTVT.

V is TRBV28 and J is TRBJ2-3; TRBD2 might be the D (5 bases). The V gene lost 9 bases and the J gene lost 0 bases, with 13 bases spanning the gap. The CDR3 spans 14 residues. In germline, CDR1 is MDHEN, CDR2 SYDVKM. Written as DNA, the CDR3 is TGTGCCAGTTCTAGCTTTACTAGCACAGATACGCAGTATTTT. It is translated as CASSSFTSTDTQYF.

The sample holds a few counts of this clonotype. The CDR3 reads CASSTIQGSYNEQFF. The CDR3 DNA is TGTGCCAGCAGCACAATCCAGGGGTCCTACAATGAGCAGTTCTTC. The chain is built from TRBV9 and TRBJ2-1, with a possible D match to TRBD1 (6 bases). CDR3 length: 15 amino acids. Germline CDR1 is SGDLS and CDR2 is YYNGEE. The V and J ends lost 4 bases and 1 base respectively, with 12 bases between them.

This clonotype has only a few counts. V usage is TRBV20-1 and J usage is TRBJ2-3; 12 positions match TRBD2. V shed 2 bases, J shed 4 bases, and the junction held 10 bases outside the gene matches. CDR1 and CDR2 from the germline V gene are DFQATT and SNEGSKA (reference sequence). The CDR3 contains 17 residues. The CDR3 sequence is CSARPPRLAGEADTQYF. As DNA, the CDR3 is TGCAGTGCTAGACCACCTCGACTAGCGGGAGAGGCAGATACGCAGTATTTT.

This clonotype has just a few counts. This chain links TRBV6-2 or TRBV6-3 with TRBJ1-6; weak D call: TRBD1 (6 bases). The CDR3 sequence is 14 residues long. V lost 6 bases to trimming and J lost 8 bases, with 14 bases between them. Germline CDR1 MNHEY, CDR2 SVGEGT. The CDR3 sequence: CASSRDRPDSPLHF. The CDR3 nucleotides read TGTGCCAGCAGCCGCGACAGGCCAGATTCACCCCTCCACTTT.

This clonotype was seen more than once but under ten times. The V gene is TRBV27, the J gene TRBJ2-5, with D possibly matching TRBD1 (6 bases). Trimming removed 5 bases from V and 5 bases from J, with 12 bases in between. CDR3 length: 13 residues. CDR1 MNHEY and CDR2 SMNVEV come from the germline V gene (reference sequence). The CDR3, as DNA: TGTGCCAGCAGTAGGGGGATGCTTGAGACCCAGTACTTC. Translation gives CASSRGMLETQYF.

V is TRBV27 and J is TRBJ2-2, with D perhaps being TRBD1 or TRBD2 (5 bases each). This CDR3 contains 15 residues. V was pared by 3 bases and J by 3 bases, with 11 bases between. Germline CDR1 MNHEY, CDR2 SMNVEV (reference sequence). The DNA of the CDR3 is TGTGCCAGCAGTTTCGGGGCGGTCGACACCGGGGAGCTGTTTTTT. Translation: CASSFGAVDTGELFF.

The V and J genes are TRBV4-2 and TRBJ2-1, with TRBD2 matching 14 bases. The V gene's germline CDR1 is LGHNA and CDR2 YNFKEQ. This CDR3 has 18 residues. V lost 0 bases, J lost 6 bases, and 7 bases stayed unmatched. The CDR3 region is CASSQDPVTSGRGNEQFF. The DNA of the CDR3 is TGTGCCAGCAGCCAAGATCCTGTGACTAGCGGGAGGGGCAATGAGCAGTTCTTC.

As DNA, the CDR3 is TGCGCCAGCAGCCAAGCGCAACAGGGGAATCGGTACGAGCAGTACTTC. Its protein is CASSQAQQGNRYEQYF. The rearrangement links TRBV4-1 to TRBJ2-7; 7 bases agree with TRBD1. This CDR3 is 16 amino acids long. The germline V gene has CDR1 MGHRA and CDR2 YSYEKL. Losses at the gene ends were 1 base for V and 4 bases for J; bases not matched to a gene: 10.

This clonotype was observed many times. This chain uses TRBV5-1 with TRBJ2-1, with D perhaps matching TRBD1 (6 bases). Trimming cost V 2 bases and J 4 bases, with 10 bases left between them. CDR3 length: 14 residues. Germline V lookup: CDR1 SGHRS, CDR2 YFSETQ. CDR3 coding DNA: TGCGCCAGCAGCTTCGGACAGCTATACAATGAGCAGTTCTTC. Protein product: CASSFGQLYNEQFF.

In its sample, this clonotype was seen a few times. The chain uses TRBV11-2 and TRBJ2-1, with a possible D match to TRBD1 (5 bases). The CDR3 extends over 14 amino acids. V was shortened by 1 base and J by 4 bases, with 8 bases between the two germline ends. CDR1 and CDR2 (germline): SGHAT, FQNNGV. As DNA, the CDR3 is TGTGCCAGCAGCTTAGTGGACATATACAATGAGCAGTTCTTC. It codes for CASSLVDIYNEQFF.

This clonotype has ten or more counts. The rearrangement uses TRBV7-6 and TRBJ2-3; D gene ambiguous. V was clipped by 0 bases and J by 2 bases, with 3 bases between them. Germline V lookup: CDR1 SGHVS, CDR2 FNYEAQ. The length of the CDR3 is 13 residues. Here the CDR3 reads CASSLALTDTQYF. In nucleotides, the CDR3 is TGTGCCAGCAGCTTAGCCCTCACAGATACGCAGTATTTT.